This is a list of T cell receptor beta chains from one sample in a study of T-cell reconstitution after alpha-beta-depleted transplantation in children. From the PCR reads, TCRdb called clonotypes with MiXCR, one entry per CDR3 protein. Of about 980,000 distinct CDR3 sequences in the sample, around 30% were seen once. Source: PBMCs, mostly from graft donor cells, taken 360 days after TCRalphabeta/CD19-depleted stem cell transplant. Receptors were obtained from a boy less than two years old who had a stem cell transplant for SCID, so the T cells may come from the graft donor. Each CDR3 is given with its conserved first and last residue.

V	J	CDR3
TRBV4-1	TRBJ2-3	CASSQDGGQGLIGNTDTQYF
TRBV18	TRBJ2-5	CASSPAEGARETQYF
TRBV5-5	TRBJ2-1	CASSLASVESSYNEQFF
TRBV7-3	TRBJ2-3	CASSRGQDSRTDTQYF
TRBV10-3	TRBJ2-3	CAISEGLAKADTQYF
TRBV6-1	TRBJ2-2	CASTLRGSKGRGTGELFF
TRBV18	TRBJ1-3	CASSPIHAGNTIYF
TRBV5-1	TRBJ2-3	CASSWGTGYMDTQYF
TRBV6-5	TRBJ1-2	CASSYVPGFGYTF
TRBV20-1	TRBJ1-1	CSAPLRGEAFF
TRBV12-3/TRBV12-4	TRBJ1-2	CASFYQGSYGYTF
TRBV10-3	TRBJ2-1	CAISESNLGQGIEQFF
TRBV13	TRBJ2-1	CASSKRTDYNEQFF
TRBV12-3/TRBV12-4	TRBJ2-2	CASNPGKRGELFF
TRBV5-4	TRBJ2-1	CASTDGQGSYNEQFF
TRBV5-1	TRBJ2-7	CASSTDGDYEQYF